This record covers a single T cell receptor (beta chain). These data come from a study of monozygotic twins with inflammatory bowel disease. TCRdb reprocessed the 5' RACE reads, keeping one entry per CDR3 protein, no DNA. The ten most abundant clones cover under 3% of a sample with around 380,000 distinct CDR3 sequences. The receptor was isolated from a human donor with ulcerative colitis or Crohn's disease, or a healthy co-twin of an affected twin (not recorded which). Material for sequencing was blood.

CDR3 sequence reads: CASSLLSSGNQPQHF. This chain uses TRBV7-2 with TRBJ1-5. This CDR3 is built from 15 residues. Germline-derived CDR1 and CDR2 are SGHTA and FQGNSA.